These T cell receptor beta chains were read from a single sample in a study of blood T cell repertoires in COVID-19. Assay: immunoSEQ multiplex PCR; the TCRdb copy retains only in-frame clones and omits some. The table records fewer than 350,000 clones, 85% of them present only once. Sequencing input: PBMCs or T cells enriched from blood (not recorded which). The receptors come from a woman aged 45-65 years who had recovered from COVID-19. Both conserved end residues are part of each CDR3. A D gene is named only where the DNA matches it firmly. Clone size appears in some rows only: once, few, many, or a class for an expanded clone.

v_gene	j_gene	abundance	d_gene	CDR3aa	CDR3nt
TRBV12-3/TRBV12-4	TRBJ2-2	few	-	CASSLGGTGELFF	TGTGCCAGCAGTTTGGGGGGCACCGGGGAGCTGTTTTTT
TRBV19	TRBJ1-5	-	-	CASSIWSYQPQHF	TGTGCCAGTAGTATTTGGAGTTATCAGCCCCAGCATTTT
TRBV3-1/TRBV3-2	TRBJ2-5	-	TRBD1	CASSQDPWTGGETQYF	TGTGCCAGCAGCCAAGATCCCTGGACAGGGGGAGAGACCCAGTACTTC
TRBV7-9	TRBJ1-1	-	-	CASSIRGQPIEAFF	TGTGCCAGCAGCATTCGAGGACAGCCGATTGAAGCTTTCTTT
TRBV7-9	TRBJ2-1	-	TRBD2	CASSILAVLYNEQFF	TGTGCCAGCAGCATACTAGCGGTCCTCTACAATGAGCAGTTCTTC
TRBV11-2	TRBJ1-5	-	-	CASSLDGRGEQPQHF	TGTGCCAGCAGCTTAGATGGCAGGGGAGAACAGCCCCAGCATTTT
TRBV6-5	TRBJ1-1	-	TRBD1	CASSRDREGGTEAFF	TGTGCCAGCAGTCGGGACAGGGAGGGAGGCACTGAAGCTTTCTTT
TRBV28	TRBJ2-1	-	TRBD2	CASSLVGLAGNRAYNEQFF	TGTGCCAGCAGTTTAGTGGGACTAGCGGGAAATAGAGCCTACAATGAGCAGTTCTTC
TRBV11-1	TRBJ2-5	few	TRBD1	CASSYGDSRGETQYF	TGTGCCAGCAGCTATGGGGACAGCCGGGGCGAGACCCAGTACTTC
TRBV30	TRBJ1-6	-	-	CAWKNYGTRYSPLHF	TGTGCCTGGAAGAATTACGGGACACGATATTCACCCCTCCACTTT
TRBV5-6	TRBJ1-2	-	TRBD1	CASSLIGQANGYTF	TGTGCCAGCAGCTTGATCGGACAGGCAAATGGCTACACCTTC
TRBV28	TRBJ2-6	-	TRBD1	CASSKDRDSGANVLTF	TGTGCCAGCAGTAAGGACAGGGACTCTGGGGCCAACGTCCTGACTTTC
TRBV3-1/TRBV3-2	TRBJ1-1	few	-	CASSQAGALFEAFF	TGTGCCAGCAGCCAAGCAGGGGCCCTCTTTGAAGCTTTCTTT
TRBV7-2	TRBJ1-2	few	-	CASSLGHQANYGYTF	TGTGCCAGCAGCTTGGGACATCAAGCTAACTATGGCTACACCTTC
TRBV5-4	TRBJ2-4	-	TRBD1	CASSPGQGRTKNIQYF	TGTGCCAGCAGCCCTGGACAGGGGAGAACCAAAAACATTCAGTACTTC
TRBV19	TRBJ2-1	-	-	CASSIGGLNEQFF	TGTGCCAGTAGTATAGGGGGACTCAATGAGCAGTTCTTC
TRBV18	TRBJ2-1	once	TRBD2	CASSPGTSKANEQFF	TGTGCCAGCTCACCCGGGACTAGCAAAGCCAATGAGCAGTTCTTC
TRBV19	TRBJ1-4	-	-	CASSIGRGARTNEKLFF	TGTGCCAGTAGTATAGGACGGGGGGCACGAACTAATGAAAAACTGTTTTTT
TRBV6-2/TRBV6-3	TRBJ1-2	-	TRBD1	CASSYGQANYGYTF	TGTGCCAGCAGTTACGGACAGGCCAACTATGGCTACACCTTC
TRBV7-9	TRBJ1-1	-	-	CASSPLLQRGNTEAFF	TGTGCCAGCAGCCCACTGTTACAGCGGGGGAACACTGAAGCTTTCTTT
TRBV5-4	TRBJ1-2	-	-	CASSDKQGRDYGYTF	TGTGCCAGCAGCGACAAACAGGGACGAGACTATGGCTACACCTTC
TRBV5-8	TRBJ2-7	-	-	CASGTGYEQYF	TGTGCCAGCGGCACAGGGTACGAGCAGTACTTC
TRBV11-2	TRBJ2-7	once	TRBD2	CASSLDSGFSYEQYF	TGTGCCAGCAGCTTAGATAGCGGGTTTTCCTACGAGCAGTACTTC
TRBV30	TRBJ2-3	-	-	CAWSVGGGSDTQYF	TGTGCCTGGAGTGTAGGCGGGGGCTCAGATACGCAGTATTTT
TRBV30	TRBJ1-4	-	-	CAWSGWGGDEKLFF	TGTGCCTGGAGTGGATGGGGGGGTGATGAAAAACTGTTTTTT
TRBV4-2	TRBJ2-4	-	-	CASSSTPRDRGNIQYF	TGTGCCAGCAGCTCTACCCCCCGCGATCGGGGAAACATTCAGTACTTC
TRBV5-1	TRBJ1-1	-	-	CASSFLGPAATEAFF	TGCGCCAGCAGCTTTTTGGGGCCCGCGGCCACTGAAGCTTTCTTT
TRBV10-3	TRBJ1-1	-	-	CAIREDRPGNTEAFF	TGTGCCATCAGGGAAGACAGACCAGGGAACACTGAAGCTTTCTTT
TRBV29-1	TRBJ1-1	few	TRBD1	CSVEAGGTAFF	TGCAGCGTTGAGGCAGGGGGGACGGCTTTCTTT